The clone carrying this T cell receptor (beta chain) has at least ten counts. Its antigen is unknown. Germline CDR1 reads SGHDT; CDR2 reads YYEEEE. Between the trimmed V and J ends, which lost 6 bases and 6 bases, there was a span of 19 bases. The CDR3 runs 15 residues. The sample comes from a study of T cells in Graves' hyperthyroidism and ophthalmopathy. On the study more broadly: Peripheral blood was acquired at first diagnosis, ahead of any therapy whatsoever.

Amplified TCR beta CDR3 regions derived from RNA transcripts. Initially, a first-round RT-PCR of the TCR CDR3 employed the HTBI primer set. TCRdb reprocessed the multiplex PCR reads via MiXCR and lists one record per CDR3 protein. The sample includes 500,000 to 650,000 distinct CDR3 sequences, more than 15% of them seen just once. Whole-study results and caveats: Blood also showed most of the thyroid clonotypes that were expanded above 0.001.

At least 3 on the Clinical Activity Score was recorded for ophthalmopathy patients, who also had NOSPECS grade at least 4 and duration under 3 months. The chain carries TRBV5-6 and TRBJ2-1, with D tentatively TRBD1 or TRBD2 (5 bases each). The receptor was isolated from a woman aged 18-29 years with Graves' ophthalmopathy. Sequencing was done on a sample of blood. The CDR3 protein is CASNLPGPATNEQFF. The DNA of the CDR3 is TGTGCCAGCAACTTACCGGGACCCGCGACCAATGAGCAGTTCTTC.